The 6 T cell receptor beta chains given below trace back to one sample, sequenced in a study of blood T cell repertoires in COVID-19. Some clones are missing from TCRdb's copy, which holds only in-frame ones; the method was immunoSEQ multiplex PCR. The profile shows 200,000 to 250,000 clones, roughly 84% of them singletons. The sample consisted of peripheral blood. These receptors all come from a woman between 55 and 75 years old with acute or convalescent COVID-19.

The chain carries TRBV4-1 and TRBJ2-7, with 11 positions matching TRBD2. The trim removed 2 bases at V and 1 base at J, leaving 4 bases unmatched. This CDR3 comprises 16 residues. Germline CDR1 reads MGHRA; CDR2 reads YSYEKL. In DNA form, the CDR3 reads TGCGCCAGCAGCCAACCTACTAGCGGGGGTTCCTACGAGCAGTACTTC. This sequence encodes CASSQPTSGGSYEQYF.

The J gene is TRBJ2-3, the V gene TRBV7-6; D ambiguous. V shed 2 bases and J shed 6 bases, with 12 bases lying between them. The CDR3 sequence is 14 residues long. Germline CDR1 SGHVS, CDR2 FNYEAQ. For the CDR3, the DNA is TGTGCCAGCAGCTTAAAGTCAGGTCCGGATACGCAGTATTTT. It yields the protein CASSLKSGPDTQYF.

J is TRBJ1-1 and V is TRBV29-1; 8 positions match TRBD1. The trim removed 5 bases at V and 0 bases at J, leaving 2 bases unmatched. There are 13 residues in the CDR3. Germline V lookup: CDR1 SQVTM, CDR2 ANQGSEA. CDR3 residues: CSVQGALNTEAFF. CDR3 coding DNA: TGCAGCGTTCAGGGGGCTTTGAACACTGAAGCTTTCTTT.

The rearrangement links TRBV5-4 to TRBJ1-6; TRBD1 aligns across 8 bases. CDR3 length equals 15 residues. Germline V gene data show CDR1 as SGHNT and CDR2 as YYREEE (reference sequence). Trimming took 4 bases from V and 6 from J; bases not matched to a gene: 6. CDR3 in DNA: TGTGCCAGCAGCGGGGGGACAGGAATTAATTCACCCCTCCACTTT. Protein: CASSGGTGINSPLHF.

This chain connects TRBV7-2 to TRBJ1-2; unclear D gene. The germline CDR1 and CDR2 sequences are SGHTA and FQGNSA. This CDR3 has 13 amino acids. The CDR3 spells CATLGLANYGYTF. The CDR3 DNA follows: TGTGCTACACTAGGGCTGGCTAACTATGGCTACACCTTC.

The chain carries TRBV5-8 and TRBJ2-7, with a tentative D call TRBD2 (7 bases). V shed 4 bases and J shed 1 base, with 15 bases lying between them. The V gene's germline CDR1 is SGHTS and CDR2 YDEGEE. The CDR3 has 15 residues. The CDR3: CASSNLGGASYEQYF. CDR3 nucleotide sequence: TGTGCCAGCAGCAACTTAGGGGGGGCATCCTACGAGCAGTACTTC.